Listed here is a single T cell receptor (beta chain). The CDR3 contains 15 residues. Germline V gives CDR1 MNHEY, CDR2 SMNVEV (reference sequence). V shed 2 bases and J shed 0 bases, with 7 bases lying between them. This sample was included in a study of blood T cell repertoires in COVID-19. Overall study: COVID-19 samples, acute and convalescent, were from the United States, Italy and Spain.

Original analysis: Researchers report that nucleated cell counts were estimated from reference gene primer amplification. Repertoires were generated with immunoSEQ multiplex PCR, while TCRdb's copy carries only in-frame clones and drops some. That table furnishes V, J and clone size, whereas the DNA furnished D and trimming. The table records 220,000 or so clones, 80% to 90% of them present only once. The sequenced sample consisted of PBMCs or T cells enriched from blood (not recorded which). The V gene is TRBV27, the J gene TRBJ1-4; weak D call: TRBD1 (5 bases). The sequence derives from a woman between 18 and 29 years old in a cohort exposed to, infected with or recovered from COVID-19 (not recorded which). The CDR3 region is CASSLGATTNEKLFF. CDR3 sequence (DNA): TGTGCCAGCAGTTTAGGGGCAACAACTAATGAAAAACTGTTTTTT. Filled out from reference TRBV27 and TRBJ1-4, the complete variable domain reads EAQVTQNPRYLITVTGKKLTVTCSQNMNHEYMSWYRQDPGLGLRQIYYSMNVEVTDKGDVPEGYKVSRKEKRNFPLILESPSPNQTSLYFCASSLGATTNEKLFFGSGTQLSVL.